Below, one T cell receptor (beta chain) is given with its context. No antigen is known for it. This sample was taken from a study of blood T cells in healthy people across ages. The second PCR ran roughly 7 to 12 cycles with a sample-barcoded 5' primer and J-beta primers. Each cDNA molecule carried a tag from a template-switch adaptor that contained 12 random nucleotides. TCRdb called the 5' RACE reads again in MiXCR, with one record for every CDR3 protein. The repertoire holds roughly 1,500,000 distinct CDR3 sequences, with 42% as singletons. Per-sample PBMC isolation yielded at least 6.5 million cells. Trimming pared 2 bases from V and 7 bases from J, leaving 21 bases between. Germline V lookup: CDR1 MNHEY, CDR2 SVGAGI. The CDR3 totals 17 residues. The study, taken as a whole, reports: Per million T cells, the diversity of TCR beta decreased roughly linearly as age advanced. The unsorted PBMCs prevented any conclusive comparison of naive versus antigen-experienced cells.

The material sequenced was blood. This chain joins TRBV6-5 and TRBJ2-1; no clear D. The TCR comes from a woman between 18 and 29 years old in good health. The CDR3 bases are TGTGCCAGCAGTTACCAACCATGGCCTAGTGTAGGAAATGAGCAGTTCTTC. It specifies CASSYQPWPSVGNEQFF.